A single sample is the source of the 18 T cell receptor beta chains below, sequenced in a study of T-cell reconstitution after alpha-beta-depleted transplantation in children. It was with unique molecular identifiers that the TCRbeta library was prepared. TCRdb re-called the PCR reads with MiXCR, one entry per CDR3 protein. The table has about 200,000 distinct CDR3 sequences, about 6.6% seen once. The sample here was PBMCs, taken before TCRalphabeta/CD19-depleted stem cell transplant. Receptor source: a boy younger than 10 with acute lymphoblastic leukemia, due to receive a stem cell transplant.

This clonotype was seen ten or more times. CDR3 DNA sequence: TGCGCCAGCAGCCAAGTCACTAGCGGGGGTTCCGGGGAGCTGTTTTTT. Its translation: CASSQVTSGGSGELFF. The V call is TRBV4-3, the J call TRBJ2-2; 11 bases are a match to TRBD2. Looked up from germline, CDR1 is LGHNA and CDR2 is YSLEER. The CDR3 is 16 amino acids. V trimming: 1 base; J trimming: 6 bases; junction bases outside the gene matches: 4.

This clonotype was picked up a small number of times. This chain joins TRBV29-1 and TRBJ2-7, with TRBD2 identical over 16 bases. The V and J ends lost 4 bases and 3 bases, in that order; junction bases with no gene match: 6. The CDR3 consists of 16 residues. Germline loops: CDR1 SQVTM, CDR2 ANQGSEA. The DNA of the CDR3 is TGCAGCGTTGGGGGACTAGCGGGAGGGAAAAACTACGAGCAGTACTTC. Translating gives CSVGGLAGGKNYEQYF.

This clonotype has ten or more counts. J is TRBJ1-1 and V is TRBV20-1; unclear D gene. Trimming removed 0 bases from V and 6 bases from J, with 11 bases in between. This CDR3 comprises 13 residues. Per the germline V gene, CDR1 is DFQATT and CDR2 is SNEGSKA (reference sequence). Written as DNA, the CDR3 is TGCAGTGCTAGAGATTGGGGTATGGCTGAAGCTTTCTTT. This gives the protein CSARDWGMAEAFF.

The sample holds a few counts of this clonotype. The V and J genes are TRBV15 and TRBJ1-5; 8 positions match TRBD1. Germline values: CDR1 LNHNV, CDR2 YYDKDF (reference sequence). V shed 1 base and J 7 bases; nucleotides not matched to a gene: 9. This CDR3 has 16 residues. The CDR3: CATSRGGQGSRQPQHF. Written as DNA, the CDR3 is TGTGCCACCAGCAGAGGAGGACAGGGATCGCGCCAGCCCCAGCATTTT. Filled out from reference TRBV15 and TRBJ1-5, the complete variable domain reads DAMVIQNPRYQVTQFGKPVTLSCSQTLNHNVMYWYQQKSSQAPKLLFHYYDKDFNNEADTPDNFQSRRPNTSFCFLDIRSPGLGDTAMYLCATSRGGQGSRQPQHFGDGTRLSIL.

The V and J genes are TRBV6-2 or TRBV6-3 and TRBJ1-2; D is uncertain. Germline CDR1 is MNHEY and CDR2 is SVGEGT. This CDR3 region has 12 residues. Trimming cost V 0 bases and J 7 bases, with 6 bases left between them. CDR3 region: CASSYSLGGYTF. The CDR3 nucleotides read TGTGCCAGCAGTTACTCCCTCGGTGGCTACACCTTC.

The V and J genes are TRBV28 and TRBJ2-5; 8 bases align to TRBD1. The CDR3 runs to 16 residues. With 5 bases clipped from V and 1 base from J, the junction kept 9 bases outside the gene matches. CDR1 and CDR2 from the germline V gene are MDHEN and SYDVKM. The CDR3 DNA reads TGTGCCAGCAGTCCCCGAGGCGGGACAGGCCAAGAGACCCAGTACTTC. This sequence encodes CASSPRGGTGQETQYF.

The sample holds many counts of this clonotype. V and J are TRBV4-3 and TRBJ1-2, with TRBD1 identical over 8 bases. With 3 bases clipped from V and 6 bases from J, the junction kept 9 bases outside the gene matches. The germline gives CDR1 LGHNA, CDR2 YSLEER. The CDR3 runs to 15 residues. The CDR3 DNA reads TGCGCCAGCAGCCAGGTGGACAGGGCGTTAAATGGCTACACCTTC. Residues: CASSQVDRALNGYTF.

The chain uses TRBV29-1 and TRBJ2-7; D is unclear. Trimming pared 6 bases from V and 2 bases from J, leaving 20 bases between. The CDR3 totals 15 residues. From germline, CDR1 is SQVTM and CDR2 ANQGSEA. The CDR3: CSVLKFLDRTYEQYF. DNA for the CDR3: TGCAGCGTCCTAAAATTTCTGGACCGTACCTACGAGCAGTACTTC.

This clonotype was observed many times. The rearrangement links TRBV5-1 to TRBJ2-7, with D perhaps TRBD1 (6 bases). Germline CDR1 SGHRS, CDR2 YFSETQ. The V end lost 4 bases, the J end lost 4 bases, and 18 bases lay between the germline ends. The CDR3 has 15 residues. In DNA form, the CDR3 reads TGCGCCAGCAGCGCTACAGCCGGACAGACATACGAGCAGTACTTC. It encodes CASSATAGQTYEQYF.

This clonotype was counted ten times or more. The CDR3 sequence: CASSYSGSDEKLFF. The CDR3 DNA follows: TGTGCCAGCAGTTATTCAGGGTCCGACGAAAAACTGTTTTTT. This sequence joins TRBV6-9 and TRBJ1-4; D not certain. Germline V gene lookup returns CDR1 MNHGY and CDR2 SVAAGI. Trimming cost V 0 bases and J 8 bases, with 10 bases left between them. This CDR3 is 14 amino acids long.

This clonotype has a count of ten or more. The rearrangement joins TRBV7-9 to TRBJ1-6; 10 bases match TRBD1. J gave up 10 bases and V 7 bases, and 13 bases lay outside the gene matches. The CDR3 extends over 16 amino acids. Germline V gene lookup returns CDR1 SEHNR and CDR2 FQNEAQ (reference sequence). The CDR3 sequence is CASNLLGGTGVSPLHF. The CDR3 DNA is TGTGCCAGCAACCTACTAGGGGGGACAGGGGTATCACCCCTCCACTTT.

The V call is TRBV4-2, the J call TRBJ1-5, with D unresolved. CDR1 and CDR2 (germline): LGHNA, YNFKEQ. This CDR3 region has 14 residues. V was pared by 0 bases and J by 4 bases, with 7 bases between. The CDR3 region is CASSQEDGNQPQHF. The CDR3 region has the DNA TGTGCCAGCAGCCAAGAGGACGGAAATCAGCCCCAGCATTTT.

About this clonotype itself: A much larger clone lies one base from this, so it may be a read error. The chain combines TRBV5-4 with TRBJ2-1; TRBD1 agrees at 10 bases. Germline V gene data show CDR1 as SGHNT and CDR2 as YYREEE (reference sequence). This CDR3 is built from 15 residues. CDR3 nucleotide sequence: TGTGCCAGCAGTTCTCCGGGACAGGGGTACAATGAGCAGTTGTTC. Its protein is CASSSPGQGYNEQLF.

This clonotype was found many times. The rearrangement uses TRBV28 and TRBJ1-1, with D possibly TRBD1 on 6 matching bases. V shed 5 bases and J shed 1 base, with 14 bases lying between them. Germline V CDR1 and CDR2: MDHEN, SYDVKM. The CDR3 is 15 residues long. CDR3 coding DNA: TGTGCCAGCAGTCCCCGCGTCAGGGGGAACACTGAAGCTTTCTTT. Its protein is CASSPRVRGNTEAFF. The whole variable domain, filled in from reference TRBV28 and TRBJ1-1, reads DVKVTQSSRYLVKRTGEKVFLECVQDMDHENMFWYRQDPGLGLRLIYFSYDVKMKEKGDIPEGYSVSREKKERFSLILESASTNQTSMYLCASSPRVRGNTEAFFGQGTRLTVV.

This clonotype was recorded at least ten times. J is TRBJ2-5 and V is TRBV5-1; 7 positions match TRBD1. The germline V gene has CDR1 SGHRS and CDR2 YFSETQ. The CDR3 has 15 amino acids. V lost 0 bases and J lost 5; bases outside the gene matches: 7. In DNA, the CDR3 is TGCGCCAGCAGCTTGGCCACAGGGGCTCGGGAGACCCAGTACTTC. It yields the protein CASSLATGARETQYF. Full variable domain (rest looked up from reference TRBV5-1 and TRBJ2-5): KAGVTQTPRYLIKTRGQQVTLSCSPISGHRSVSWYQQTPGQGLQFLFEYFSETQRNKGNFPGRFSGRQFSNSRSEMNVSTLELGDSALYLCASSLATGARETQYFGPGTRLLVL.

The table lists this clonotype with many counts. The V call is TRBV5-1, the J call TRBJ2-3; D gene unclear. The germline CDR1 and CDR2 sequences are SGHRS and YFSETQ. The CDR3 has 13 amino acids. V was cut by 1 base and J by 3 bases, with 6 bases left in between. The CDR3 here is CASSLYGTDTQYF. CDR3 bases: TGCGCCAGCAGCTTGTACGGGACAGATACGCAGTATTTT.

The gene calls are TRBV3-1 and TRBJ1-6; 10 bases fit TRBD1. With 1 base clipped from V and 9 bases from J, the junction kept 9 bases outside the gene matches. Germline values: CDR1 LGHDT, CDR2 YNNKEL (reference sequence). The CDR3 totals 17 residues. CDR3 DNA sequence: TGTGCCAGCAGCCAAGGGTTCCGACAGGGGGCCGGTTCACCCCTCCACTTT. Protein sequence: CASSQGFRQGAGSPLHF.

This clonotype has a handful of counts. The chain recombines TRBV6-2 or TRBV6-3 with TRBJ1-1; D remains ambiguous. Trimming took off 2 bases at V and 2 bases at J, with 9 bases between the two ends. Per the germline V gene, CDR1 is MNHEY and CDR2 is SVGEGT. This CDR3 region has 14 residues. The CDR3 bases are TGTGCCAGCAGTTACGCAGGCCCTAACACTGAAGCTTTCTTT. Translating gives CASSYAGPNTEAFF.